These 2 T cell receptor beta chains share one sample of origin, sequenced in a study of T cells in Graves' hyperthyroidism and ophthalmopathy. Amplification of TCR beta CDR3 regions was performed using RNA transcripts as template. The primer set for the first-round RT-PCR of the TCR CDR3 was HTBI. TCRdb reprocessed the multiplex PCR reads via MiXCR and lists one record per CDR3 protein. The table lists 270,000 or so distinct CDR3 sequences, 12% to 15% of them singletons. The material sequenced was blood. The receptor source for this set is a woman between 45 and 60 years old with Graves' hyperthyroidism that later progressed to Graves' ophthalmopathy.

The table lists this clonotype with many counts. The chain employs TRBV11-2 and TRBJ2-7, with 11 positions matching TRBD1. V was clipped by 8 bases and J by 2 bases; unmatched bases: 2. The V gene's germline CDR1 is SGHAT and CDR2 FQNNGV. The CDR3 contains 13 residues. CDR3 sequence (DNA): TGTGCCAGCCGGACAGGGGGCCCCTACGAGCAGTACTTC. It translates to CASRTGGPYEQYF.

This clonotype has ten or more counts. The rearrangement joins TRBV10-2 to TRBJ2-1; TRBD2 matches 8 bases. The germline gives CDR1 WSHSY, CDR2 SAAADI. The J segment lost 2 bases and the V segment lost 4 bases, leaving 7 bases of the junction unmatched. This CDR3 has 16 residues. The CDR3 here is CASSVFSAGAYNEQFF. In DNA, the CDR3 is TGCGCCAGCAGTGTCTTCTCAGCGGGAGCCTACAATGAGCAGTTCTTC.